This entry lists 29 T cell receptor beta chains sequenced from one sample in a study of Ad26.COV2.S vaccination and SARS-CoV-2 variants. The data were produced by immunoSEQ multiplex PCR, yet TCRdb's version contains in-frame clones alone and is incomplete. This sample has some 330,000 clones, with 85% to 90% found just once. Treatment indicated: about 20 received Ad26.COV2.S at low or high dose, single or two shots; a few received placebo; per-sample allocation not given. Specimens were obtained on day 63 following the first vaccine or placebo injection. The sequences come from peripheral blood, collected in a trial of Ad26.COV2.S vaccine versus placebo. These receptors all come from a person between 18 and 65 years old who received the Ad26.COV2.S COVID-19 vaccine or a placebo.

The rearrangement links TRBV19 to TRBJ1-1; 8 bases line up with TRBD1. The CDR3 loop spans 12 amino acids. Germline assignment: CDR1 LNHDA and CDR2 SQIVND (reference sequence). V shed 7 bases and J 5 bases; nucleotides not matched to a gene: 3. CDR3 DNA: TGTGCCAGTACAGGGGGCGGGACTGAAGCTTTCTTT. Its translation is CASTGGGTEAFF.

J is TRBJ2-3 and V is TRBV6-2 or TRBV6-3, with no clear D. The germline V gene has CDR1 MNHEY and CDR2 SVGEGT. The CDR3 runs to 16 residues. Trimming pared 5 bases from V and 3 bases from J, leaving 18 bases between. This chain's CDR3 is CASSTPSTKMTDTQYF. In nucleotides, the CDR3 is TGTGCCAGCAGTACGCCTTCGACAAAAATGACAGATACGCAGTATTTT.

V is TRBV4-1 and J is TRBJ2-1, with 7 bases matching TRBD1. J was trimmed by 4 bases and V by 1 base; bases with no gene match: 10. This CDR3 has 17 amino acids. Germline CDR1 and CDR2: MGHRA and YSYEKL. The DNA of the CDR3 is TGCGCCAGCAGCCAAGGACAGGTACAGGGGCTTTACAATGAGCAGTTCTTC. Amino acid sequence: CASSQGQVQGLYNEQFF.

The chain is built from TRBV5-1 and TRBJ2-2; 8 bases are shared with TRBD1. CDR1 and CDR2 (germline): SGHRS, YFSETQ. J lost 0 bases, V lost 2 bases, and 3 bases had no gene match. CDR3 length equals 16 residues. As DNA, the CDR3 is TGCGCCAGCAGCTTACGGACAGGGACGAACACCGGGGAGCTGTTTTTT. Translated: CASSLRTGTNTGELFF. Combining the CDR3 with reference TRBV5-1 and TRBJ2-2 gives the whole variable domain KAGVTQTPRYLIKTRGQQVTLSCSPISGHRSVSWYQQTPGQGLQFLFEYFSETQRNKGNFPGRFSGRQFSNSRSEMNVSTLELGDSALYLCASSLRTGTNTGELFFGEGSRLTVL.

This chain connects TRBV27 to TRBJ1-5; TRBD1 aligns across 8 bases. V shed 3 bases and J 3 bases; nucleotides not matched to a gene: 4. Looked up from germline, CDR1 is MNHEY and CDR2 is SMNVEV (reference sequence). The CDR3 has 15 amino acids. CDR3 loop: CASSLSGGYNQPQHF. CDR3 in DNA: TGTGCCAGCAGTTTGTCAGGGGGCTACAATCAGCCCCAGCATTTT.

The rearrangement links TRBV27 to TRBJ1-1; D may be TRBD1 (6 bases). Germline V gene sequence: CDR1 MNHEY, CDR2 SMNVEV (reference sequence). The V end was cut by 2 bases, the J end by 6 bases, with 7 bases between. CDR3 length: 12 amino acids. CDR3: CASSLTGPEAFF. The CDR3 DNA sequence: TGTGCCAGCAGTTTAACAGGGCCTGAAGCTTTCTTT.

This clone was seen a handful of times. CDR3 loop: CSVRTVANSYEQYF. CDR3 DNA: TGCAGCGTGAGGACAGTAGCAAACTCCTACGAGCAGTACTTC. The chain is built from TRBV29-1 and TRBJ2-7; possibly TRBD1 for D (6 bases). The V end was cut by 6 bases, the J end by 0 bases, with 15 bases between. The CDR3 has 14 residues. Germline-derived CDR1 and CDR2 are SQVTM and ANQGSEA.

Regarding this clone: At the DNA level, this CDR3 is encoded by other sequences in the same sample as well. The V call is TRBV7-2, the J call TRBJ2-3; D ambiguous. The V gene lost 1 base and the J gene lost 1 base, with 3 bases spanning the gap. Germline V gives CDR1 SGHTA, CDR2 FQGNSA. The CDR3 is 13 residues long. This CDR3 is CASSLDGTDTQYF. CDR3 sequence (DNA): TGTGCCAGCAGCTTAGATGGCACAGATACGCAGTATTTT.

The chain uses TRBV11-3 and TRBJ2-7; the match to TRBD2 covers 10 bases. V trimming: 1 base; J trimming: 7 bases; junction bases outside the gene matches: 7. From germline, CDR1 is SGHNT and CDR2 YENEEA. The CDR3 spans 15 residues. CDR3: CASSLGTSGLYEQYV. The CDR3 bases are TGTGCCAGCAGCTTAGGGACTAGCGGTCTCTATGAGCAGTACGTC.

The chain carries TRBV10-3 and TRBJ2-7, with 12 bases matching TRBD1. Unmatched junction bases numbered 2, after V lost 2 bases and J lost 0 bases. In germline, CDR1 is ENHRY, CDR2 SYGVKD. The CDR3 length is 16 residues. In DNA, the CDR3 is TGTGCCATCAGTGAGCCGGGACAGGGGGCCTCCTACGAGCAGTACTTC. Its protein product is CAISEPGQGASYEQYF.

This clone showed up just a few times. This rearrangement joins TRBV4-3 to TRBJ1-1; 8 bases agree with TRBD1. The CDR3 sequence is 16 residues long. The germline gives CDR1 LGHNA, CDR2 YSLEER. V lost 3 bases to trimming and J lost 5 bases; unmatched junction nucleotides: 11. The CDR3: CASSQGWTGWNTEAFF. CDR3 sequence (DNA): TGCGCCAGCAGCCAGGGATGGACAGGGTGGAATACTGAAGCTTTCTTT.

The chain uses TRBV18 and TRBJ1-1; no clear D. Germline V gene sequence: CDR1 KGHSH, CDR2 LQKENI. The CDR3 is 15 amino acids. Trimming pared 0 bases from V and 5 bases from J, leaving 13 bases between. The CDR3 spells CASSPPAGSRTEAFF. DNA for the CDR3: TGTGCCAGCTCACCACCGGCTGGCTCAAGGACTGAAGCTTTCTTT. The full variable domain, in which reference TRBV18 and TRBJ1-1 provide the parts outside the CDR3, is NAGVMQNPRHLVRRRGQEARLRCSPMKGHSHVYWYRQLPEEGLKFMVYLQKENIIDESGMPKERFSAEFPKEGPSILRIQQVVRGDSAAYFCASSPPAGSRTEAFFGQGTRLTVV.

The chain recombines TRBV13 with TRBJ1-1, with D tentatively TRBD1 (6 bases). V lost 5 bases and J 9 bases, leaving 10 bases between the germline ends. From germline, CDR1 is PRHDT and CDR2 FYEKMQ (reference sequence). CDR3 length: 11 amino acids. CDR3 protein: CASSVGQKAFF. The CDR3 region has the DNA TGTGCCAGCAGCGTCGGACAGAAAGCTTTCTTT. The entire variable domain, with the rest obtained from reference TRBV13 and TRBJ1-1, is as follows: AAGVIQSPRHLIKEKRETATLKCYPIPRHDTVYWYQQGPGQDPQFLISFYEKMQSDKGSIPDRFSAQQFSDYHSELNMSSLELGDSALYFCASSVGQKAFFGQGTRLTVV.

V usage is TRBV27 and J usage is TRBJ2-7; D remains ambiguous. CDR1 is MNHEY, CDR2 SMNVEV, per germline (reference sequence). The CDR3 runs 16 residues. With 4 bases removed from V and 1 base from J, the gap between germline ends came to 17 bases. Written as DNA, the CDR3 is TGTGCCAGCAGTTCTCAACCACACCCAATTTCCTACGAGCAGTACTTC. It is translated as CASSSQPHPISYEQYF.

The chain has TRBV19 and TRBJ1-1; tentative D call: TRBD1 (5 bases). Trimming cost V 7 bases and J 0 bases, with 12 bases left between them. Germline V gene data show CDR1 as LNHDA and CDR2 as SQIVND (reference sequence). The length of the CDR3 is 14 residues. This CDR3 reads CASIRRGVNTEAFF. The DNA for the CDR3 is TGTGCCAGTATTCGTCGGGGCGTGAACACTGAAGCTTTCTTT.

This clone was found once. The chain combines TRBV3-1 (or the pseudogene TRBV3-2) with TRBJ2-3; D is unresolved. V lost 3 bases and J lost 2, with 12 bases in between. This CDR3 region has 15 residues. CDR1 is LGHDT, CDR2 YNNKEL, per germline (reference sequence). CDR3 DNA: TGTGCCAGCAGCCAGGGCAGGAAAATCACAGATACGCAGTATTTT. Amino acids: CASSQGRKITDTQYF.

V usage is TRBV5-1 and J usage is TRBJ2-1; either TRBD1 or TRBD2 may fit D (5 bases each). Trimming stripped 6 bases from V and 7 bases from J, with 20 bases between. Germline V gives CDR1 SGHRS, CDR2 YFSETQ. The CDR3 consists of 15 residues. Here the CDR3 DNA reads TGCGCCAGCACCCCCGGGGCGGGTGTGGAGAATGAGCAGTTCTTC. It specifies CASTPGAGVENEQFF. Based on the CDR3 plus reference TRBV5-1 and TRBJ2-1, the full variable domain is KAGVTQTPRYLIKTRGQQVTLSCSPISGHRSVSWYQQTPGQGLQFLFEYFSETQRNKGNFPGRFSGRQFSNSRSEMNVSTLELGDSALYLCASTPGAGVENEQFFGPGTRLTVL.

This chain joins TRBV5-4 and TRBJ1-2; D might be TRBD1 (6 bases). CDR3 size: 13 residues. From germline, CDR1 is SGHNT and CDR2 YYREEE (reference sequence). The germline V and J ends were trimmed by 6 bases and 7 bases, with 16 bases remaining between them. Written as DNA, the CDR3 is TGTGCCAGCACCCCAACAAGGGGGGTTGGCTACACCTTC. Protein product: CASTPTRGVGYTF.

The genes are TRBV10-2 and TRBJ1-1; D gene ambiguous. Trimming shortened V by 10 bases and J by 2 bases, and 14 bases separated the two germline ends. The germline CDR1 and CDR2 sequences are WSHSY and SAAADI. This CDR3 comprises 13 residues. The CDR3 nucleotides read TGCGCCACTCGCCATAGCCCCAACACTGAAGCTTTCTTT. Amino acid sequence: CATRHSPNTEAFF.

The chain couples TRBV7-2 to TRBJ2-5; 13 nucleotides match TRBD2. Trimming took 6 bases from V and 6 from J; bases not matched to a gene: 7. This CDR3 is built from 15 residues. Germline assignment: CDR1 SGHTA and CDR2 FQGNSA. The CDR3 coding sequence is TGTGCCAGCAGTTTCGGACTAGCGGGAGACAAGACCCAGTACTTC. It encodes CASSFGLAGDKTQYF.

J is TRBJ2-3 and V is TRBV7-2; 14 bases align to TRBD2. Germline CDR1 is SGHTA and CDR2 is FQGNSA. The CDR3 spans 17 residues. J gave up 7 bases and V 5 bases, and 11 bases lay outside the gene matches. The CDR3 loop reads CASSPAGTSGSTYTQYF. Here the CDR3 DNA reads TGTGCCAGCAGCCCCGCCGGGACTAGCGGGAGTACGTATACGCAGTATTTT.

The rearrangement uses TRBV10-3 and TRBJ1-2; D remains unclear. Germline CDR1 is ENHRY and CDR2 is SYGVKD. Trimming took 4 bases from V and 2 from J, leaving 8 bases between them. The CDR3 runs 13 residues. CDR3 region: CAISASQNYGYTF. Written as DNA, the CDR3 is TGTGCCATCAGTGCCAGTCAAAACTATGGCTACACCTTC.

The CDR3 region has the DNA TGTGCCAGCATGAGGGAGGCTCGTAAGGGACTGTTTTTT. Its protein product is CASMREARKGLFF. The chain uses TRBV11-2 and TRBJ1-4; D is unclear. The CDR3 consists of 13 residues. V was cut by 7 bases and J by 13 bases, with 19 bases left in between. The V gene's germline CDR1 is SGHAT and CDR2 FQNNGV.

In this sample, this clone turned up a few times. The rearrangement uses TRBV6-4 and TRBJ2-1; D is unresolved. Germline values: CDR1 MRHNA, CDR2 SNTAGT. The length of the CDR3 is 14 residues. Trimming removed 0 bases from V and 12 bases from J, with 15 bases in between. The CDR3 DNA reads as TGTGCCAGCAGTGACTCTCCCGACCAAGGAGTGCAGTTCTTC. It codes for CASSDSPDQGVQFF.

The chain joins TRBV18 to TRBJ2-7, with D perhaps matching TRBD1 (7 bases). Trimming removed 6 bases from V and 5 bases from J, with 14 bases in between. There are 13 residues in the CDR3. Germline V gives CDR1 KGHSH, CDR2 LQKENI. The CDR3 DNA is TGTGCCAGCTCGTCAGGGGGGCCTGACGAGCAGTACTTC. It yields the protein CASSSGGPDEQYF. The whole variable domain, remainder taken from reference TRBV18 and TRBJ2-7, is NAGVMQNPRHLVRRRGQEARLRCSPMKGHSHVYWYRQLPEEGLKFMVYLQKENIIDESGMPKERFSAEFPKEGPSILRIQQVVRGDSAAYFCASSSGGPDEQYFGPGTRLTVT.

In its sample, this clone was seen once. The chain links TRBV13 to TRBJ1-4; unclear D gene. CDR3 length: 14 amino acids. V shed 6 bases and J shed 0 bases, with 8 bases lying between them. Germline CDR1 and CDR2: PRHDT and FYEKMQ (reference sequence). The CDR3 here is CASSQRATNEKLFF. In DNA, the CDR3 is TGTGCCAGCAGTCAACGAGCAACTAATGAAAAACTGTTTTTT.

The chain has TRBV10-3 and TRBJ2-1, with 16 bases aligning to TRBD2. Germline CDR1 is ENHRY and CDR2 is SYGVKD. The CDR3 contains 18 residues. V gave up 8 bases and J gave up 0 bases; unmatched junction bases: 7. CDR3 bases: TGTGCCATCTCGGGACTAGCGGGAGGGGAAAGCTCCTACAATGAGCAGTTCTTC. Its translation is CAISGLAGGESSYNEQFF.

The chain combines TRBV2 with TRBJ2-7; D is perhaps TRBD1 (6 bases). With 7 bases removed from V and 7 bases from J, the gap between germline ends came to 17 bases. The CDR3 is 13 residues long. Germline lookup yields CDR1 SNHLY and CDR2 FYNNEI. CDR3 sequence: CASISQGLREQYF. The CDR3 DNA follows: TGTGCCAGCATTTCACAGGGTCTACGGGAGCAGTACTTC. Complete variable domain (other parts from reference TRBV2 and TRBJ2-7): EPEVTQTPSHQVTQMGQEVILRCVPISNHLYFYWYRQILGQKVEFLVSFYNNEISEKSEIFDDQFSVERPDGSNFTLKIRSTKLEDSAMYFCASISQGLREQYFGPGTRLTVT.

The chain combines TRBV6-6 with TRBJ2-5, with TRBD2 matching over 10 bases. Germline lookup yields CDR1 MNHNY and CDR2 SVGAGI (reference sequence). Trimming took 5 bases from V and 5 from J; bases not matched to a gene: 14. The CDR3 has 17 residues. The CDR3 nucleotides read TGTGCCAGCAGTCCGACTTGGATAGCGGGAGGCGGGGAGACCCAGTACTTC. This encodes CASSPTWIAGGGETQYF.